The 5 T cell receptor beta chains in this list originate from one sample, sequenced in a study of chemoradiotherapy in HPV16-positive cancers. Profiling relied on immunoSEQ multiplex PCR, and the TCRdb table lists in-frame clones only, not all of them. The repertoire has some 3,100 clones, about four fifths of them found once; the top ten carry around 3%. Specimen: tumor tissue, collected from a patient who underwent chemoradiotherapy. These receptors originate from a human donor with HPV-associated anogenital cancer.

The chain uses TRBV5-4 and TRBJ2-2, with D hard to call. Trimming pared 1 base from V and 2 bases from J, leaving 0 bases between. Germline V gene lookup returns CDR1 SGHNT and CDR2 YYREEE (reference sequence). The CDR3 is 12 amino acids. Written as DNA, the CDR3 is TGTGCCAGCAGCTTGAACACCGGGGAGCTGTTTTTT. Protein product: CASSLNTGELFF.

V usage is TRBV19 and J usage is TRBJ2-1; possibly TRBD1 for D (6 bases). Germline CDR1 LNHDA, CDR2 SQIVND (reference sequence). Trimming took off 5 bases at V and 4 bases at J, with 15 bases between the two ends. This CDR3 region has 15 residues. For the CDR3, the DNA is TGTGCCAGTAGTCTATTAAACAGGGAATACAATGAGCAGTTCTTC. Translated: CASSLLNREYNEQFF.

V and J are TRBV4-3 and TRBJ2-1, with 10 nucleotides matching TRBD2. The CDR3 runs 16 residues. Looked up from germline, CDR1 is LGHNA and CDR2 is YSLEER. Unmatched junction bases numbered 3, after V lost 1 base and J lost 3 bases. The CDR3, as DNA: TGCGCCAGCAGCCAAGGGACTAGCGGTATCTACAATGAGCAGTTCTTC. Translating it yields CASSQGTSGIYNEQFF.

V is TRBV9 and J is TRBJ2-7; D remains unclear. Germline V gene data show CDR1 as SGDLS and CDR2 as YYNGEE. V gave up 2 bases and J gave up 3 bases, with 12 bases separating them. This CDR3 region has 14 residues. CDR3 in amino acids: CASSVNRFDYEQYF. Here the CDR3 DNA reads TGTGCCAGCAGCGTGAATCGCTTTGACTACGAGCAGTACTTC.

DNA for the CDR3: TGTGCCAGCAGTGTACTGGCGGGAGGACGCACAGATACGCAGTATTTT. Its translation is CASSVLAGGRTDTQYF. V gene TRBV6-1 combines with J gene TRBJ2-3, with TRBD2 matching 8 bases. V lost 4 bases to trimming and J lost 1 base; unmatched junction nucleotides: 7. There are 16 residues in the CDR3. In germline, CDR1 is MNHNS, CDR2 SASEGT.